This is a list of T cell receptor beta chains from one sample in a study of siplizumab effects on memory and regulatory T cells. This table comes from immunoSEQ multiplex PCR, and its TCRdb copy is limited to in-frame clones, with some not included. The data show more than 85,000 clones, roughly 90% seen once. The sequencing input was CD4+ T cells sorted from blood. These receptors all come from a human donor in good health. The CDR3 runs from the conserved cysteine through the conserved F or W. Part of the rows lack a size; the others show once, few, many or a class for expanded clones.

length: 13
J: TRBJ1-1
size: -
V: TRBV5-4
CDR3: CASSRGHPTEAFF

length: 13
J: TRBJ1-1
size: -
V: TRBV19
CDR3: CASSVRTNTEAFF

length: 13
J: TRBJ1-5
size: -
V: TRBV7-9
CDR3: CASSLDADQPQHF

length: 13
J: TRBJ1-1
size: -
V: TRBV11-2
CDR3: CASSQGWDTEAFF

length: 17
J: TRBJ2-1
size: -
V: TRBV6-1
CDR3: CASSVILASHSYNEQFF

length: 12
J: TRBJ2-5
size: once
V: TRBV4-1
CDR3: CASSQGGETQYF

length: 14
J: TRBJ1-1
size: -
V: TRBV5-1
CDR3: CASSADSWNTEAFF

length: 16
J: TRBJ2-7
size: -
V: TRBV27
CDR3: CASSLGPAGAGYEQYF

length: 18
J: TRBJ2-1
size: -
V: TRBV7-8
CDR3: CASRPRLAGGPSYNEQFF

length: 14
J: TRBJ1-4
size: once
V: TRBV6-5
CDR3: CASSSGTGREKLFF

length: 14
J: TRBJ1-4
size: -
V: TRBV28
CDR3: CASNPHPDRRKLFF

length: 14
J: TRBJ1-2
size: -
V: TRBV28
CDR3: CASRRAGANYGYTF

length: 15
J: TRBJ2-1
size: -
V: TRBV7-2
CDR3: CASSRLGLRDNEQFF

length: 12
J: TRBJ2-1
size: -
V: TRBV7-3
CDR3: CASSSRGGEQFF

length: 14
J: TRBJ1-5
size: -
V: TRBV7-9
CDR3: CASSQTPGNQPQHF

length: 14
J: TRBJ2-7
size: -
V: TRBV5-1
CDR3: CASSQGQKNYEQYF

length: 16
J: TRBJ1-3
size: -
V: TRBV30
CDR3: CAWSIQQGRAGNTIYF

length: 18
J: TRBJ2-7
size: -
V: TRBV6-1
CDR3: CASSEGPGLAGSFYEQYF

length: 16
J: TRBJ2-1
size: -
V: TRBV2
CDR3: CASSNLDTGRGSEQFF

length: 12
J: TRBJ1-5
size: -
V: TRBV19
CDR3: CASSISGQPQHF

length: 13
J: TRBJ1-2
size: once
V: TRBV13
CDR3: CASGSGQGYGYTF

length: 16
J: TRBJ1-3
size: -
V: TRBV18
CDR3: CASSANRPGSGNTIYF

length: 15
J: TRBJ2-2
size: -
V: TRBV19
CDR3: CASSAGTVNTGELFF

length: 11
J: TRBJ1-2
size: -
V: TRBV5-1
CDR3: CASSIDGGYTF

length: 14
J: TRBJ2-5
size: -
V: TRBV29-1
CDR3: CSVEERRGRETQYF

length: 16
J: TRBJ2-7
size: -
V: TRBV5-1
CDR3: CASSFSVSGSSYEQYF

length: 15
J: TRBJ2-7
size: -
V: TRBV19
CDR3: CASRKTGRGDYEQYF

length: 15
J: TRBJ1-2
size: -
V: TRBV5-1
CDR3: CASSLAGNINYGYTF

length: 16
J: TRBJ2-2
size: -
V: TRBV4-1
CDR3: CASSPRGGGNTGELFF

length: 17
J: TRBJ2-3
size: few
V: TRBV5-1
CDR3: CASSRPLRGGNHDTQYF

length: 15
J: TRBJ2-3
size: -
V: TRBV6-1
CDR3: CASSEARLRQDTQYF

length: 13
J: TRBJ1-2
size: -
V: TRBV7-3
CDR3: CASSLTDLGGYTF

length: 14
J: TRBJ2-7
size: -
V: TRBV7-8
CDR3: CASSLVGGKYEQYF

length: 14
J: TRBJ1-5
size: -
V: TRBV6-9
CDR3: CASSDTHSNQPQHF

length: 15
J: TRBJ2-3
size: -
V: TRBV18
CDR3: CASSPGLAGGDTQYF

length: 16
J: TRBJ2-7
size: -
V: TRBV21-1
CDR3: CASSMAPGRWPYAQYF

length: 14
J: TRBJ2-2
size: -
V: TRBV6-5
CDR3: CASSRTGNTGELFF

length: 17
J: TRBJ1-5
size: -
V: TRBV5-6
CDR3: CASSSSAAVYSNQPQHF

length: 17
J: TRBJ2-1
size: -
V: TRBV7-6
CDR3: CASSSETSSFSYNEQFF

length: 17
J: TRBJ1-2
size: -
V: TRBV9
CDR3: CASSVDPSGPQAYGYTF